The clone carrying this TCR beta chain was picked up a small number of times. Its specificity is unknown. These data originate in a study of T cell repertoires in cytomegalovirus infection. Study-wide points: Dominating the ex vivo response were TCR beta clonotypes that were CMV-specific and HLA-C-restricted.

TCRdb called the reads again in MiXCR, with one record for every CDR3 protein. This sample has 450,000 to 550,000 distinct CDR3 sequences, with approximately 42% found just once. V was cut by 5 bases and J by 3 bases, with 20 bases left in between. CDR3 length: 16 amino acids. The V gene is TRBV12-3 or TRBV12-4, the J gene TRBJ2-7; D is unresolved. This clonotype originated in a human donor in good health (CMV status not recorded). Some clones in this sample may be carry-over from other donors' samples. The material was cultured PBMCs, obtained from culture after CMV antigen stimulation. CDR3 sequence (DNA): TGTGCCAGCAGTCCCGGTGGGGTTGGGTGGGGCTACGAGCAGTACTTC. Translation: CASSPGGVGWGYEQYF.